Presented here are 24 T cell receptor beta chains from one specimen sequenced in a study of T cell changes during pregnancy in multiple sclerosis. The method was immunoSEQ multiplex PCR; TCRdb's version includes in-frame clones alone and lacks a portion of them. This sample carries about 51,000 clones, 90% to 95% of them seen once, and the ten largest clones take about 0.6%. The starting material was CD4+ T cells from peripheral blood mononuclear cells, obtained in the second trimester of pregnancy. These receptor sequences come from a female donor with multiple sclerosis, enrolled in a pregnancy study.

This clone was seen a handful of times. The CDR3 protein is CASSRTVMNTEAFF. The DNA for the CDR3 is TGTGCCAGCAGCAGGACAGTTATGAACACTGAAGCTTTCTTT. The chain links TRBV4-2 to TRBJ1-1; TRBD1 might be the D (6 bases). CDR1 and CDR2 (germline): LGHNA, YNFKEQ. The germline V and J ends were trimmed by 5 bases and 0 bases, with 10 bases remaining between them. The CDR3 loop spans 14 amino acids.

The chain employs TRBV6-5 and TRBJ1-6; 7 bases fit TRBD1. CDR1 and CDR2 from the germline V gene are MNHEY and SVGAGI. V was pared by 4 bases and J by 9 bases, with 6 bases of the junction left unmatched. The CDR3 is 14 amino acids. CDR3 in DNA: TGTGCCAGCAGTTTCGACAGGGTCGGTTCACCCCTCCACTTT. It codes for CASSFDRVGSPLHF.

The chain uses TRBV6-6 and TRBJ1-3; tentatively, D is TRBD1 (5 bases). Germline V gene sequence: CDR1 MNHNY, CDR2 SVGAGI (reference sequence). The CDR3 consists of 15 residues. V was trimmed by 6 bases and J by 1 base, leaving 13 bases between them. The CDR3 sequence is CASRQTALSGNTIYF. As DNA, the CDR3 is TGTGCCAGCAGGCAGACAGCACTTTCTGGAAACACCATATATTTT.

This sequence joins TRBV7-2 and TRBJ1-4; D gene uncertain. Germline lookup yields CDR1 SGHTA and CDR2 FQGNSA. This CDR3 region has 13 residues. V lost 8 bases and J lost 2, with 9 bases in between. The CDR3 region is CASGGRTNEKLFF. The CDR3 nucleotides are TGTGCCAGCGGAGGGAGGACTAATGAAAAACTGTTTTTT. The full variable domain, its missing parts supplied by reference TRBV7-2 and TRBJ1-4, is GAGVSQSPSNKVTEKGKDVELRCDPISGHTALYWYRQSLGQGLEFLIYFQGNSAPDKSGLPSDRFSAERTGGSVSTLTIQRTQQEDSAVYLCASGGRTNEKLFFGSGTQLSVL.

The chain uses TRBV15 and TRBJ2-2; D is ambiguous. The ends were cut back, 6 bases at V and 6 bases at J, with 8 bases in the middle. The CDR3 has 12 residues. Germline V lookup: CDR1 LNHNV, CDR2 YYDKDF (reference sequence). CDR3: CATSPVSGELFF. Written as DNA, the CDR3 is TGTGCCACCAGTCCCGTCTCCGGGGAGCTGTTTTTT. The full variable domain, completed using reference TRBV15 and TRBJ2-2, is DAMVIQNPRYQVTQFGKPVTLSCSQTLNHNVMYWYQQKSSQAPKLLFHYYDKDFNNEADTPDNFQSRRPNTSFCFLDIRSPGLGDTAMYLCATSPVSGELFFGEGSRLTVL.

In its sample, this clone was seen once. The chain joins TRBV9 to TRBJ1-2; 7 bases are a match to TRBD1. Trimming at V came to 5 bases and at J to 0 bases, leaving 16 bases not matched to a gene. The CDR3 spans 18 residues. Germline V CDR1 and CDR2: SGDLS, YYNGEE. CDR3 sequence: CASSVTSDRSGANYGYTF. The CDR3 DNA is TGTGCCAGCAGTGTAACCTCGGACAGGTCTGGGGCTAACTATGGCTACACCTTC.

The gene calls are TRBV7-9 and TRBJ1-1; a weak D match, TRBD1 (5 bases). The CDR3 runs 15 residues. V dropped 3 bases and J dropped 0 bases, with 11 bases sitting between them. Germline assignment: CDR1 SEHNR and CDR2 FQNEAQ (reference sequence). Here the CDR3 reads CASSFGDRMNTEAFF. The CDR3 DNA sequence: TGTGCCAGCAGCTTCGGAGACAGAATGAACACTGAAGCTTTCTTT.

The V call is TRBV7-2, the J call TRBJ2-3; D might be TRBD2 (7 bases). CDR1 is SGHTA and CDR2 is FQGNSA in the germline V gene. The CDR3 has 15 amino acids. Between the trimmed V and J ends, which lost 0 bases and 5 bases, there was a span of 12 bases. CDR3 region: CASSLAGGLGDTQYF. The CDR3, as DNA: TGTGCCAGCAGCTTAGCGGGGGGGCTGGGAGATACGCAGTATTTT. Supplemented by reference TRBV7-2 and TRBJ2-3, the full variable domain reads GAGVSQSPSNKVTEKGKDVELRCDPISGHTALYWYRQSLGQGLEFLIYFQGNSAPDKSGLPSDRFSAERTGGSVSTLTIQRTQQEDSAVYLCASSLAGGLGDTQYFGPGTRLTVL.

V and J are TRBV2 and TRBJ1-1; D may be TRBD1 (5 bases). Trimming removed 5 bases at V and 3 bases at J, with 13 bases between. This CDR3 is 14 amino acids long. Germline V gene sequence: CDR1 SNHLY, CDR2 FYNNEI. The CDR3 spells CASSKIKGDTEAFF. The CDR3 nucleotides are TGTGCCAGCAGTAAAATCAAAGGGGACACTGAAGCTTTCTTT.

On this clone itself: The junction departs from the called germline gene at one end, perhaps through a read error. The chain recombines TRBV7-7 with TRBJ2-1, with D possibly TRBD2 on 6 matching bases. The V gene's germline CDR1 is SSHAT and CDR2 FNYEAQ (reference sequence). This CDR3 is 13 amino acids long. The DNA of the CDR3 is TGTGCTAGCAGCTTAGCGGAGGTCAATGAGCAGTTCTTC. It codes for CASSLAEVNEQFF. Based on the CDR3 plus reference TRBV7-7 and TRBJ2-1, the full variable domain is GAGVSQSPRYKVTKRGQDVTLRCDPISSHATLYWYQQALGQGPEFLTYFNYEAQPDKSGLPSDRFSAERPEGSISTLTIQRTEQRDSAMYRCASSLAEVNEQFFGPGTRLTVL.

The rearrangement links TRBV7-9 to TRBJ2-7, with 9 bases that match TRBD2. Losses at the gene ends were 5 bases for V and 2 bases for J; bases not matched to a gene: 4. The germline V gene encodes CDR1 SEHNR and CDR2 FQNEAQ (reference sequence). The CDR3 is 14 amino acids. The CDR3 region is CASSHSGRTYEQYF. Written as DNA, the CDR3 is TGTGCCAGCAGCCATAGCGGGAGAACCTACGAGCAGTACTTC.

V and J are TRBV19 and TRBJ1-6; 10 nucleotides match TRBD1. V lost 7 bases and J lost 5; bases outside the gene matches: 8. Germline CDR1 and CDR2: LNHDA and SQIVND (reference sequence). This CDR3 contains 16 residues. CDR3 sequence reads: CASTTRQGANNSPLHF. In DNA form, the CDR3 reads TGTGCCAGTACAACCCGACAGGGGGCGAATAATTCACCCCTCCACTTT.

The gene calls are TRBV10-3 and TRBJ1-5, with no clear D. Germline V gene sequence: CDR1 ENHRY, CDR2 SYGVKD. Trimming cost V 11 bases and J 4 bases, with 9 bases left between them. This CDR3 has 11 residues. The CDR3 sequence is CARAENQPQHF. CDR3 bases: TGTGCCCGAGCGGAGAATCAGCCCCAGCATTTT.

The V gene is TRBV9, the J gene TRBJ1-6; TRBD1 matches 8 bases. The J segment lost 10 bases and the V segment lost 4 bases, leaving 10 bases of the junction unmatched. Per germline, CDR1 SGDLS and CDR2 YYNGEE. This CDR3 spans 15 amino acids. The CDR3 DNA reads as TGTGCCAGCAGCCCCAGGGGGCAGGGGTGGTCACCCCTCCACTTT. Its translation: CASSPRGQGWSPLHF. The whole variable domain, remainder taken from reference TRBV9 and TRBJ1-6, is DSGVTQTPKHLITATGQRVTLRCSPRSGDLSVYWYQQSLDQGLQFLIQYYNGEERAKGNILERFSAQQFPDLHSELNLSSLELGDSALYFCASSPRGQGWSPLHFGNGTRLTVT.

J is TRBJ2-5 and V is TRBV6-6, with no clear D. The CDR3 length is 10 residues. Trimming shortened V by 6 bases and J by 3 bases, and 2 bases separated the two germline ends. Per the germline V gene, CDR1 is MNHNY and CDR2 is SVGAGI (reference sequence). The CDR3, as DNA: TGTGCCAGCAGCGAAGAGACCCAGTACTTC. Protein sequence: CASSEETQYF.

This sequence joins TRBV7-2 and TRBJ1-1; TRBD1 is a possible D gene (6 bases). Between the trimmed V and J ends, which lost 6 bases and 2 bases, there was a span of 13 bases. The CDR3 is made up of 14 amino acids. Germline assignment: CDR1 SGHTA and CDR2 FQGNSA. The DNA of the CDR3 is TGTGCCAGCAGAACTACAGGGCCCAACACTGAAGCTTTCTTT. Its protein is CASRTTGPNTEAFF.

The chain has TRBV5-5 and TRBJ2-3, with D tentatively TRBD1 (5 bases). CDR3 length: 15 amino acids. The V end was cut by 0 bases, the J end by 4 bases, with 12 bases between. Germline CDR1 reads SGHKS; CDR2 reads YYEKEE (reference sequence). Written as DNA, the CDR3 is TGTGCCAGCAGCTTGGCCGTCCAGGGCCCAGATACGCAGTATTTT. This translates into CASSLAVQGPDTQYF.

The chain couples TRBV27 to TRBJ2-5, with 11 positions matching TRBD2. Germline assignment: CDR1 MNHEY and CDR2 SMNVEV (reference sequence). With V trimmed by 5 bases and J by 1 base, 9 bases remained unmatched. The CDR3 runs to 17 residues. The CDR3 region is CASSHVPSGGFQETQYF. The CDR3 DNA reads TGTGCCAGCAGTCACGTACCTAGCGGGGGGTTCCAAGAGACCCAGTACTTC.

CDR3 sequence: CAWSVGGEGNTIYF. CDR3 DNA sequence: TGTGCCTGGAGTGTAGGTGGAGAAGGAAACACCATATATTTT. The chain has TRBV30 and TRBJ1-3; D gene unclear. The V end lost 0 bases, the J end lost 4 bases, and 10 bases lay between the germline ends. Per the germline V gene, CDR1 is GTSNPN and CDR2 is SVGIG (reference sequence). This CDR3 region has 14 residues. The full variable domain, rest sourced from reference TRBV30 and TRBJ1-3, is SQTIHQWPATLVQPVGSPLSLECTVEGTSNPNLYWYRQAAGRGLQLLFYSVGIGQISSEVPQNLSASRPQDRQFILSSKKLLLSDSGFYLCAWSVGGEGNTIYFGEGSWLTVV.

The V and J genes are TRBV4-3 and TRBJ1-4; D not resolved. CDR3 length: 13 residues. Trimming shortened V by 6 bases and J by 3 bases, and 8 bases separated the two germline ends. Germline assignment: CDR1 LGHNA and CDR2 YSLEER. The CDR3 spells CASRRLPNEKLFF. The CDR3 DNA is TGCGCCAGCAGGAGACTCCCTAATGAAAAACTGTTTTTT.

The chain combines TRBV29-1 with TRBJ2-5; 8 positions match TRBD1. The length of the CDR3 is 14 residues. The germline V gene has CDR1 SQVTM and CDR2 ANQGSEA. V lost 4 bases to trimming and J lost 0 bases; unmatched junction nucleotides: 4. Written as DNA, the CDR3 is TGCAGCGTTGTAGCGACAGGGGACCAAGAGACCCAGTACTTC. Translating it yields CSVVATGDQETQYF.

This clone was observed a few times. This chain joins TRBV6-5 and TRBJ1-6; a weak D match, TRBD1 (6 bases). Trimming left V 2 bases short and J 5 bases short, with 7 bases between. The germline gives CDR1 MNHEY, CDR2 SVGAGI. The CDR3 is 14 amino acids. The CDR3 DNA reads TGTGCCAGCAGTTACCGGACAGATAATTCACCCCTCCACTTT. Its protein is CASSYRTDNSPLHF.

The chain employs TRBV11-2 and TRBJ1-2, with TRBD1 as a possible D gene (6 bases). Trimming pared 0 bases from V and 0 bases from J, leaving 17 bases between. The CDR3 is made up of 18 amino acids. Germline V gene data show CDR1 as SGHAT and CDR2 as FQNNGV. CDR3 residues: CASSLESLGDTTNYGYTF. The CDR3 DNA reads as TGTGCCAGCAGCTTAGAGTCTTTAGGGGACACGACTAACTATGGCTACACCTTC.

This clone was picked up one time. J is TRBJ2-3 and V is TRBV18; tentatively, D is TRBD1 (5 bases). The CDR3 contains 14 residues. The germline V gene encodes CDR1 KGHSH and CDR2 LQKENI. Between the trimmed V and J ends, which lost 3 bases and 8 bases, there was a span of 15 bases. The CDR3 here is CASSPPQRQITQYF. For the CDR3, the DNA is TGTGCCAGCTCACCCCCACAACGACAGATTACGCAGTATTTT.